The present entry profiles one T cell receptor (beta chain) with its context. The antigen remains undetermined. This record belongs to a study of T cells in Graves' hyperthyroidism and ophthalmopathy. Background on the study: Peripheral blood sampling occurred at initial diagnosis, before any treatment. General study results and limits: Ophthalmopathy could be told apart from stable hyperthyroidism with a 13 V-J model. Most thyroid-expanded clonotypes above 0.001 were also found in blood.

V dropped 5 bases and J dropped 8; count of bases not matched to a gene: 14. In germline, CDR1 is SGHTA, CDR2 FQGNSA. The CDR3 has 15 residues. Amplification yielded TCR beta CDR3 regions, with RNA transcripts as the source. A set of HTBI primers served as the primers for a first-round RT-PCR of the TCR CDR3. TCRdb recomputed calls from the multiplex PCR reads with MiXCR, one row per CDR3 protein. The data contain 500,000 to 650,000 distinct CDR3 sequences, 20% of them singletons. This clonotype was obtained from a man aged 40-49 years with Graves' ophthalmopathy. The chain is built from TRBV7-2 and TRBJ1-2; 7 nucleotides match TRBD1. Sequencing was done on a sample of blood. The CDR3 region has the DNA TGTGCCAGCAGCCCTAGCAGGGACAGCTTTGGAGGCTACACCTTC. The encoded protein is CASSPSRDSFGGYTF.